The next 5 T cell receptor beta chains were all read from a single sample in a study of CD8 T cells in Susac syndrome. RNA, at about 0.5 to 1 ug, was reverse transcribed with random hexamers. A single record per CDR3 protein comes from TCRdb applying MiXCR to the immunoSEQ multiplex PCR reads. Here the sample spans roughly 120,000 distinct CDR3 sequences, about 95% being singletons. The specimen was CD4+ T cells from PBMCs. These receptors were collected from a human donor with multiple sclerosis.

The gene calls are TRBV5-1 and TRBJ2-1; 8 nucleotides align to TRBD2. CDR1 and CDR2 (germline): SGHRS, YFSETQ. The CDR3 is 15 amino acids. Trimming at V came to 4 bases and at J to 3 bases, leaving 6 bases not matched to a gene. The CDR3: CASSVLAGLYNEQFF. The CDR3 nucleotides read TGCGCCAGCAGCGTTCTAGCGGGTCTCTACAATGAGCAGTTCTTC.

The rearrangement links TRBV29-1 to TRBJ1-5, with D unclear. CDR3 length: 13 residues. Looked up from germline, CDR1 is SQVTM and CDR2 is ANQGSEA. V was shortened by 1 base and J by 7 bases, with 11 bases between the two germline ends. The CDR3 is CSVEGGGGQPQHF. The CDR3 DNA sequence: TGCAGCGTTGAAGGGGGAGGCGGCCAGCCCCAGCATTTT.

V is TRBV5-4 and J is TRBJ1-5; 8 positions match TRBD1. J lost 4 bases, V lost 0 bases, and 3 bases had no gene match. Germline assignment: CDR1 SGHNT and CDR2 YYREEE (reference sequence). The CDR3 runs 15 residues. The CDR3, as DNA: TGTGCCAGCAGCTTGGGGACAGGGCCAAATCAGCCCCAGCATTTT. This sequence encodes CASSLGTGPNQPQHF.

The chain has TRBV5-1 and TRBJ1-2; TRBD1 agrees at 7 bases. The CDR3 runs to 14 residues. After removal of 4 bases from V and 0 bases from J, the junction contained 3 bases not matched to a gene. Germline CDR1 reads SGHRS; CDR2 reads YFSETQ. The CDR3 nucleotides read TGCGCCAGCAGCCCACAGGGGTCTAACTATGGCTACACCTTC. Protein: CASSPQGSNYGYTF.

The chain uses TRBV19 and TRBJ1-1, with no clear D. V dropped 3 bases and J dropped 11 bases, with 13 bases sitting between them. Germline loops: CDR1 LNHDA, CDR2 SQIVND (reference sequence). The CDR3 is 12 amino acids. CDR3 nucleotides: TGTGCCAGTAGTATGACCTCCATGAAGGCTTTCTTT. This gives the protein CASSMTSMKAFF.